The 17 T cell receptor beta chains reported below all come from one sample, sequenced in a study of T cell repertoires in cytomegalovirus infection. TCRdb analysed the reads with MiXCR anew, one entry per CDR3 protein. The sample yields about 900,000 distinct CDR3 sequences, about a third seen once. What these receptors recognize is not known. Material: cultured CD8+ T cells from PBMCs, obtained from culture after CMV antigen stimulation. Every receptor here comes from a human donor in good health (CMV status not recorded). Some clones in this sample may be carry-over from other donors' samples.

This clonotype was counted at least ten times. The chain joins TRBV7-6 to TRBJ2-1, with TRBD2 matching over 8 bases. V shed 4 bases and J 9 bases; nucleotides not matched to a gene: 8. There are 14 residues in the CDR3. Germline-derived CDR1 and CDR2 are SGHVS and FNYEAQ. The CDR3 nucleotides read TGTGCCAGCAGCTCGGGACTAGTGGGGTCTGAGCAGTTCTTC. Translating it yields CASSSGLVGSEQFF. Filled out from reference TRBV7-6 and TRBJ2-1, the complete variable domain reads GAGVSQSPRYKVTKRGQDVALRCDPISGHVSLYWYRQALGQGPEFLTYFNYEAQQDKSGLPNDRFSAERPEGSISTLTIQRTEQRDSAMYRCASSSGLVGSEQFFGPGTRLTVL.

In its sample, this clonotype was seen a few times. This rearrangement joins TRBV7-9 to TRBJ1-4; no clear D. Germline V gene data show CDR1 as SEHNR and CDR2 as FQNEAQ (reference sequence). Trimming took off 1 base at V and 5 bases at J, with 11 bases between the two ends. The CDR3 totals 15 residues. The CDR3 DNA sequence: TGTGCCAGCAGCTTAGTTTCAGGCCTGAATGAAAAACTGTTTTTT. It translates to CASSLVSGLNEKLFF.

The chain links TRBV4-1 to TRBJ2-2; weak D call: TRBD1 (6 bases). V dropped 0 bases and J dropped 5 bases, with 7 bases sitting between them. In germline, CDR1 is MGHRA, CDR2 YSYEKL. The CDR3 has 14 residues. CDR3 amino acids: CASSQEQGTGELFF. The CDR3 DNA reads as TGCGCCAGCAGCCAAGAACAGGGTACCGGGGAGCTGTTTTTT.

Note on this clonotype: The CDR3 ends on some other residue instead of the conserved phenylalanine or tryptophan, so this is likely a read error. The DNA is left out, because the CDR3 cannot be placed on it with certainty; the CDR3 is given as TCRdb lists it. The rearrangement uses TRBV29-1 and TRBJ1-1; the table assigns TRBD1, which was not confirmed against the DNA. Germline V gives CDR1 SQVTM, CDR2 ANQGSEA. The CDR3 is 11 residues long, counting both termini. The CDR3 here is CSVEDRVTIFA.

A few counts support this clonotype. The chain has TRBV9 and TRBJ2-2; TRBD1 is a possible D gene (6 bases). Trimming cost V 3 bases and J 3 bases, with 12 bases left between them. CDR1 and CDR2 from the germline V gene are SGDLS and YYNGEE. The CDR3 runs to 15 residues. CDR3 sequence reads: CASSEQGSYTGELFF. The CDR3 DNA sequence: TGTGCCAGCAGCGAACAGGGATCCTACACCGGGGAGCTGTTTTTT.

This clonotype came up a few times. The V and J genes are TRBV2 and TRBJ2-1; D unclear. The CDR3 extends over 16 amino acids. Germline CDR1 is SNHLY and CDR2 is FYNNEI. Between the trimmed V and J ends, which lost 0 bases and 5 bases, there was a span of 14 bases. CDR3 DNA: TGTGCCAGCAGTGAAGCGCCTAGGGTGCCTCACAATGAGCAGTTCTTC. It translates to CASSEAPRVPHNEQFF.

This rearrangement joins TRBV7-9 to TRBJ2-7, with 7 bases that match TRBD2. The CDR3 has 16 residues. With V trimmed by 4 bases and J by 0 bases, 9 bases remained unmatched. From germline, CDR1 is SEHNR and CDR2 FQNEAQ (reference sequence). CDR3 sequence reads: CASSSNKAGSSYEQYV. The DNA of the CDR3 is TGTGCCAGCAGCTCAAACAAAGCGGGGAGCTCCTACGAGCAGTACGTC.

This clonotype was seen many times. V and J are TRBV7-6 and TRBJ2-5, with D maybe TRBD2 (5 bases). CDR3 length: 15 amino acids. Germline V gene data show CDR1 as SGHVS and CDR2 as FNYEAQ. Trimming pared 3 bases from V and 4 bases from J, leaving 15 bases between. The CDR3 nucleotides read TGTGCCAGCAGCTTCATTCTGAAAGGAGGAGAGACCCAGTACTTC. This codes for CASSFILKGGETQYF.

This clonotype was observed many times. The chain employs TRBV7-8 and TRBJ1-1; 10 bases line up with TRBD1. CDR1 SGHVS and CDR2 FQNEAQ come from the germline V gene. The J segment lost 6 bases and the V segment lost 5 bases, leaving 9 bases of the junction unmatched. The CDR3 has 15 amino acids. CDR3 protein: CASSAPGQGEAEAFF. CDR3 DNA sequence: TGTGCCAGCAGCGCACCCGGACAGGGGGAGGCTGAAGCTTTCTTT.

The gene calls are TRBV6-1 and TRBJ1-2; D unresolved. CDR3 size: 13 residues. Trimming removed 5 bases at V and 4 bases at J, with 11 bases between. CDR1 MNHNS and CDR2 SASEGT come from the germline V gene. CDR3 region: CASSTGLSYGYTF. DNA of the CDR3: TGTGCCAGCAGTACCGGACTGAGCTATGGCTACACCTTC.

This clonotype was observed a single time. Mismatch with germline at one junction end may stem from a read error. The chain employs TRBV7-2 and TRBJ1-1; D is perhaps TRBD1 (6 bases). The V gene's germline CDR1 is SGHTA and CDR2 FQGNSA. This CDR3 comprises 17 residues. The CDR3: CSSRPPGQSGENTEAFF. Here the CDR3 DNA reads TGTTCCAGCAGACCACCTGGACAGAGCGGTGAGAACACTGAAGCTTTCTTT.

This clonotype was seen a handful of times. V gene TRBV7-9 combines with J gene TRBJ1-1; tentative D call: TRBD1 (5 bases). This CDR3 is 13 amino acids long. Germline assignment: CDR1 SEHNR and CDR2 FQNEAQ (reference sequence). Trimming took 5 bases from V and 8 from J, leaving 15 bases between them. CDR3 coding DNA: TGTGCCAGCAGCCGGGACCCAGAGTTCGAAGCTTTCTTT. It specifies CASSRDPEFEAFF.

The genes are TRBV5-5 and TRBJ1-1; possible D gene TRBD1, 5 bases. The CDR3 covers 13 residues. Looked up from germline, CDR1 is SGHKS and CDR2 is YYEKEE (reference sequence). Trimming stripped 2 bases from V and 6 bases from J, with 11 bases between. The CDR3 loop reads CASSFRAESEAFF. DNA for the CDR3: TGTGCCAGCAGCTTCAGGGCGGAGTCTGAAGCTTTCTTT.

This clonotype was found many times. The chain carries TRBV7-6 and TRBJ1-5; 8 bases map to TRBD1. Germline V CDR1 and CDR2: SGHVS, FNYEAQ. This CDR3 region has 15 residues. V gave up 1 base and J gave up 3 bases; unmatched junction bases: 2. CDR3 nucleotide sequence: TGTGCCAGCAGCTTAGGACAGGGGATCAATCAGCCCCAGCATTTT. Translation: CASSLGQGINQPQHF.

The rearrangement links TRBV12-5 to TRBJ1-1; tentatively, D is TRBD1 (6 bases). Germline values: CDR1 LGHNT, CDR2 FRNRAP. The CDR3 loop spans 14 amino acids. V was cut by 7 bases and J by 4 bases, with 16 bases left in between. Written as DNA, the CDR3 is TGTGCTAGTGCCTTACAGGGAGCAGTCACTGAAGCTTTCTTT. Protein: CASALQGAVTEAFF.

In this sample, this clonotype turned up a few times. CDR3 sequence reads: CASSFGTASYNEQFF. CDR3 nucleotide sequence: TGTGCCAGCAGTTTTGGGACAGCCTCCTACAATGAGCAGTTCTTC. The chain joins TRBV28 to TRBJ2-1, with 7 bases identical to TRBD1. CDR3 length: 15 residues. Unmatched junction bases numbered 2, after V lost 3 bases and J lost 0 bases. Germline-derived CDR1 and CDR2 are MDHEN and SYDVKM.

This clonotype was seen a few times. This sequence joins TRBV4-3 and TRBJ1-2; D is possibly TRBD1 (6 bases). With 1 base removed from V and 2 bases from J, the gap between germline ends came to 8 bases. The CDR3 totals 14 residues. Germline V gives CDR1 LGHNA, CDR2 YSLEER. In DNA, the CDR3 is TGCGCCAGCAGCCAAGCAGGGGCGAACTATGGCTACACCTTC. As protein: CASSQAGANYGYTF.